The 26 T cell receptor beta chains below come from one sample, sequenced in a study of blood T cell repertoires in COVID-19 (dated by TCRdb to 2020 to 2021). Receptor amplification or capture employed the immunoSEQ multiplex PCR assay. The clones in this table, taken by TCRdb from immuneACCESS, are in-frame only. Not every clone is retained; where verified, under half of the shortfall comes from an unresolved V gene, and the cause of the rest is unknown. This sample holds fewer than 200,000 clones; around 77% were observed only once. The ten largest account for around 2.8% of the sample. The sequenced sample was peripheral blood. The receptor source for this set is a man between 70 and 80 years old with acute or convalescent COVID-19.

The chain uses TRBV7-2 and TRBJ2-5, with D maybe TRBD2 (6 bases). Germline V gene lookup returns CDR1 SGHTA and CDR2 FQGNSA. Trimming left V 5 bases short and J 3 bases short, with 10 bases between. The CDR3 is made up of 13 amino acids. CDR3 protein: CASSAGPKETQYF. The CDR3 nucleotides are TGTGCCAGCAGCGCGGGACCGAAAGAGACCCAGTACTTC.

The rearrangement joins TRBV5-8 to TRBJ1-5; D is undetermined. Trimming took off 4 bases at V and 4 bases at J, with 15 bases between the two ends. The CDR3 totals 15 residues. Germline V lookup: CDR1 SGHTS, CDR2 YDEGEE. CDR3 protein: CASSADIFGNQPQHF. DNA for the CDR3: TGTGCCAGCAGCGCCGACATCTTTGGGAATCAGCCCCAGCATTTT. Based on the CDR3 plus reference TRBV5-8 and TRBJ1-5, the full variable domain is EAGVTQSPTHLIKTRGQQATLRCSPISGHTSVYWYQQALGLGLQFLLWYDEGEERNRGNFPPRFSGRQFPNYSSELNVNALELEDSALYLCASSADIFGNQPQHFGDGTRLSIL.

The chain carries TRBV3-1 (or the pseudogene TRBV3-2) and TRBJ2-2; 11 bases map to TRBD2. V shed 0 bases and J 5 bases; nucleotides not matched to a gene: 8. The CDR3 has 18 amino acids. Germline V gene lookup returns CDR1 LGHDT and CDR2 YNNKEL (reference sequence). The CDR3 protein is CASSQEGSLAGGTGELFF. CDR3 in DNA: TGTGCCAGCAGCCAAGAGGGAAGTCTAGCGGGAGGTACCGGGGAGCTGTTTTTT.

This chain joins TRBV28 and TRBJ2-1, with 8 bases identical to TRBD1. This CDR3 is 13 amino acids long. In germline, CDR1 is MDHEN, CDR2 SYDVKM. V lost 6 bases and J lost 8; bases outside the gene matches: 6. This CDR3 reads CASSTGQGDEQFF. In DNA, the CDR3 is TGTGCCAGCAGCACAGGACAGGGCGATGAGCAGTTCTTC.

The CDR3 region has the DNA TGTGCCATCAGAAGCACCGGGACAGGGGTTCTTTACTATGGCTACACCTTC. This gives the protein CAIRSTGTGVLYYGYTF. The gene calls are TRBV10-3 and TRBJ1-2, with 10 bases aligning to TRBD1. This CDR3 spans 17 amino acids. Germline CDR1 and CDR2: ENHRY and SYGVKD. The junction had 13 bases not matched to a gene; V was cut back by 6 bases and J by 3 bases.

This clone appeared a few times. At one end, the junction sequence differs from germline, possibly due to a read error. The chain combines TRBV7-7 with TRBJ2-2, with TRBD1 matching over 8 bases. Per the germline V gene, CDR1 is SSHAT and CDR2 is FNYEAQ (reference sequence). The CDR3 covers 18 residues. The CDR3 reads CASSSQVTGGWSTGELFF. The CDR3 DNA follows: TGTGCTAGCAGCTCTCAGGTTACAGGGGGATGGAGCACCGGGGAGCTGTTTTTT.

Written as DNA, the CDR3 is TGTGCCAGCAGCCCCGGGACAGCGAACACTGAAGCTTTCTTT. It codes for CASSPGTANTEAFF. The V gene is TRBV5-6, the J gene TRBJ1-1; TRBD1 matches 7 bases. The CDR3 loop spans 14 amino acids. Germline-derived CDR1 and CDR2 are SGHDT and YYEEEE. With V trimmed by 4 bases and J by 1 base, 4 bases remained unmatched.

Only a few counts were recorded for this clone. V usage is TRBV19 and J usage is TRBJ2-1; 9 positions agree with TRBD1. Germline V gene data show CDR1 as LNHDA and CDR2 as SQIVND (reference sequence). Germline trimming cut 10 bases from V and 3 bases from J; bases unmatched to any gene: 7. This CDR3 is built from 14 residues. The CDR3 sequence: CATQGQGIYNEQFF. DNA of the CDR3: TGTGCCACCCAGGGACAGGGAATCTACAATGAGCAGTTCTTC.

The V gene is TRBV28, the J gene TRBJ2-7; 8 nucleotides match TRBD2. In germline, CDR1 is MDHEN, CDR2 SYDVKM. This CDR3 is built from 17 residues. Trimming cost V 4 bases and J 2 bases; bases outside gene matches: 13. This CDR3 reads CASSSMGGAGGTYEQYF. In DNA form, the CDR3 reads TGTGCCAGCAGTTCGATGGGCGGGGCGGGAGGTACCTACGAGCAGTACTTC.

A few counts support this clone. The chain links TRBV6-1 to TRBJ1-6; 10 nucleotides align to TRBD1. Germline V lookup: CDR1 MNHNS, CDR2 SASEGT. The trim removed 4 bases at V and 4 bases at J, leaving 4 bases unmatched. This CDR3 is 16 amino acids long. CDR3 bases: TGTGCCAGCAGTGGACAGGGGGCGCATTATAATTCACCCCTCCACTTT. Protein sequence: CASSGQGAHYNSPLHF.

The genes are TRBV3-1 (or the pseudogene TRBV3-2) and TRBJ2-3, with 9 nucleotides matching TRBD2. The germline V gene has CDR1 LGHDT and CDR2 YNNKEL (reference sequence). With V trimmed by 1 base and J by 2 bases, 4 bases remained unmatched. The CDR3 has 16 residues. Here the CDR3 reads CASSQAGGGVTDTQYF. CDR3 in DNA: TGTGCCAGCAGCCAAGCCGGCGGGGGGGTCACAGATACGCAGTATTTT.

DNA for the CDR3: TGTGCTAGTGGTTTGACAGTCAACAACGACAGGAACCTAAATCAGCCCCAGCATTTT. Residues: CASGLTVNNDRNLNQPQHF. The V and J genes are TRBV12-5 and TRBJ1-5, with D perhaps TRBD1 (6 bases). Germline V gene lookup returns CDR1 LGHNT and CDR2 FRNRAP. V gave up 2 bases and J gave up 4 bases, with 24 bases separating them. This CDR3 spans 19 amino acids.

In this sample, this clone turned up once. This rearrangement joins TRBV15 to TRBJ2-7, with D possibly TRBD1 on 6 matching bases. Trimming left V 1 base short and J 5 bases short, with 15 bases between. The CDR3 is 15 amino acids. Germline assignment: CDR1 LNHNV and CDR2 YYDKDF (reference sequence). The CDR3 nucleotides read TGTGCCACCAGCAGAGCGGGGCCAGGGGCGAACGAGCAGTACTTC. Translated: CATSRAGPGANEQYF.

This clone was counted a single time. The chain has TRBV30 and TRBJ2-4, with D possibly matching TRBD2 (6 bases). CDR3 length: 14 amino acids. V dropped 1 base and J dropped 8 bases, with 15 bases sitting between them. In germline, CDR1 is GTSNPN, CDR2 SVGIG (reference sequence). This CDR3 reads CAWSGLGGTDIQYF. CDR3 nucleotide sequence: TGTGCCTGGAGTGGACTCGGGGGAACCGACATTCAGTACTTC.

The chain employs TRBV7-6 and TRBJ1-1; D possibly corresponds to TRBD1 (5 bases). The CDR3 is 15 residues long. V was cut by 7 bases and J by 4 bases, with 19 bases left in between. Per the germline V gene, CDR1 is SGHVS and CDR2 is FNYEAQ. Here the CDR3 DNA reads TGTGCCAGCACCCTGGGGACTTCGAGGAGCACTGAAGCTTTCTTT. Protein sequence: CASTLGTSRSTEAFF.

The chain uses TRBV7-8 and TRBJ1-5, with D possibly TRBD1 on 5 matching bases. V dropped 4 bases and J dropped 4 bases, with 8 bases sitting between them. CDR3 size: 13 residues. CDR1 SGHVS and CDR2 FQNEAQ come from the germline V gene. CDR3 residues: CASSSTENQPQHF. CDR3 DNA sequence: TGTGCCAGCAGCTCGACAGAAAATCAGCCCCAGCATTTT.

J is TRBJ2-5 and V is TRBV5-5, with no clear D. V gave up 0 bases and J gave up 2 bases, with 5 bases separating them. The CDR3 is 13 amino acids. Germline-derived CDR1 and CDR2 are SGHKS and YYEKEE (reference sequence). The CDR3 loop is CASSLASQETQYF. DNA for the CDR3: TGTGCCAGCAGCTTGGCTAGTCAAGAGACCCAGTACTTC.

This clone was seen a few times. The rearrangement joins TRBV2 to TRBJ1-2; unclear D gene. V was pared by 6 bases and J by 0 bases, with 26 bases between. Per germline, CDR1 SNHLY and CDR2 FYNNEI. The CDR3 loop spans 19 amino acids. The chain's CDR3 is CASRGVYGSRGRANYGYTF. CDR3 sequence (DNA): TGTGCCAGCAGGGGTGTATATGGTAGCCGAGGGAGGGCTAACTATGGCTACACCTTC.

This clone was picked up a small number of times. The chain carries TRBV7-5 and TRBJ1-2; the DNA was not compared with TRBD1, the D call given in the table. TRBV7-5 is an annotated pseudogene. The CDR3 consists of 13 residues. DNA of the CDR3: TGTGTCAGAAGCCTCCTCGCCAGATCTGGCTACACCTTC. Its translation: CVRSLLARSGYTF.

V is TRBV18 and J is TRBJ2-2, with D unresolved. The V end was cut by 0 bases, the J end by 2 bases, with 7 bases between. Per the germline V gene, CDR1 is KGHSH and CDR2 is LQKENI. The CDR3 sequence is 15 residues long. CDR3: CASSPPGSNTGELFF. CDR3 bases: TGTGCCAGCTCACCACCGGGCAGTAACACCGGGGAGCTGTTTTTT.

The table lists this clone with a count of one. The chain combines TRBV24-1 with TRBJ2-7; TRBD1 is a possible D gene (6 bases). Germline CDR1 is KGHDR and CDR2 is SFDVKD. The CDR3 extends over 14 amino acids. Deletions cut 5 bases from V and 5 bases from J, with 15 bases between. CDR3 coding DNA: TGTGCCACCAGTGGAACACAGGGTATCAACGAGCAGTACTTC. Its translation is CATSGTQGINEQYF.

The rearrangement uses TRBV27 and TRBJ2-7; D is ambiguous. The CDR3 is 15 amino acids. Germline-derived CDR1 and CDR2 are MNHEY and SMNVEV (reference sequence). Trimming removed 7 bases from V and 2 bases from J, with 18 bases in between. CDR3 loop: CASNVDAGSTYEQYF. The DNA of the CDR3 is TGTGCCAGCAATGTAGACGCTGGTAGCACCTACGAGCAGTACTTC.

The chain uses TRBV11-2 and TRBJ2-5; 16 positions match TRBD2. CDR3 size: 16 residues. V dropped 5 bases and J dropped 4; count of bases not matched to a gene: 4. Germline CDR1 SGHAT, CDR2 FQNNGV. The CDR3 bases are TGTGCCAGCAGCCTCGGGACTAGCGGGGGGGGAGAGACCCAGTACTTC. As protein: CASSLGTSGGGETQYF.

This sequence joins TRBV2 and TRBJ1-2; D gene ambiguous. Trimming left V 3 bases short and J 4 bases short, with 15 bases between. Germline loops: CDR1 SNHLY, CDR2 FYNNEI. The CDR3 extends over 15 amino acids. The CDR3 coding sequence is TGTGCCAGCAGTGAGAGTGATCCACGGAGCTATGGCTACACCTTC. Protein sequence: CASSESDPRSYGYTF.

The V and J genes are TRBV29-1 and TRBJ2-1, with TRBD2 as a possible D gene (5 bases). Trimming took off 7 bases at V and 5 bases at J, with 15 bases between the two ends. Germline CDR1 reads SQVTM; CDR2 reads ANQGSEA. The CDR3 has 13 amino acids. The CDR3 spells CSAAYSGNNEQFF. The CDR3 bases are TGCAGCGCTGCTTACAGCGGAAACAATGAGCAGTTCTTC.

This clone was picked up one time. The chain carries TRBV7-6 and TRBJ2-2; 12 bases agree with TRBD2. In germline, CDR1 is SGHVS, CDR2 FNYEAQ. This CDR3 region has 19 residues. V gave up 5 bases and J gave up 1 base; unmatched junction bases: 11. The CDR3 spells CASSPWTSGASWNTGELFF. CDR3 nucleotide sequence: TGTGCCAGCAGCCCATGGACTAGCGGGGCCTCCTGGAACACCGGGGAGCTGTTTTTT.